The 30 T cell receptor beta chains reported below all come from one sample, sequenced in a study of CD8 T cells in Susac syndrome (dated by TCRdb to about 2019). Library prep was done by the immunoSEQ multiplex PCR assay. RNA was extracted using the RNeasy kit, and roughly 0.45 to 1 microgram was reverse transcribed with random hexamers. TCRdb handled the public reads itself, with Q25 trimming in fastp and clone calling in MiXCR, and kept productive beta chains. Identical CDR3 proteins give one entry, which carries the most common genes and DNA. This sample gives about 400,000 distinct CDR3 sequences in total; around 85% of them show up just once. The ten largest clones take up under 0.15% of the sample. The sequenced sample consisted of CD8+ T cells from PBMCs. The receptors originated from a human donor with multiple sclerosis.

V and J are TRBV24-1 and TRBJ1-5; 7 bases fit TRBD1. The CDR3 loop spans 15 amino acids. Germline V CDR1 and CDR2: KGHDR, SFDVKD. The V gene end was trimmed by 1 base and the J gene end by 6 bases; junction bases not matched to a gene: 5. CDR3 loop: CATSDFGDRAQPQHF. The DNA of the CDR3 is TGTGCCACCAGTGATTTTGGAGACAGGGCTCAGCCCCAGCATTTT.

This chain joins TRBV13 and TRBJ2-3; 7 bases are shared with TRBD2. V shed 1 base and J 6 bases; nucleotides not matched to a gene: 10. This CDR3 is built from 16 residues. Germline V CDR1 and CDR2: PRHDT, FYEKMQ (reference sequence). The DNA for the CDR3 is TGTGCCAGCAGCTTAGAAATCGCGGGGGACGGGGATACGCAGTATTTT. Encoded protein: CASSLEIAGDGDTQYF. The variable domain in full, completed from reference TRBV13 and TRBJ2-3, reads AAGVIQSPRHLIKEKRETATLKCYPIPRHDTVYWYQQGPGQDPQFLISFYEKMQSDKGSIPDRFSAQQFSDYHSELNMSSLELGDSALYFCASSLEIAGDGDTQYFGPGTRLTVL.

The rearrangement uses TRBV19 and TRBJ2-7, with unresolved D. Germline assignment: CDR1 LNHDA and CDR2 SQIVND (reference sequence). V was pared by 1 base and J by 6 bases, with 10 bases between. The CDR3 has 13 amino acids. The CDR3 DNA is TGTGCCAGTAGTATAGGGGCCCTGGGCGAGCAGTACTTC. Its translation: CASSIGALGEQYF.

This chain joins TRBV7-6 and TRBJ1-5; 8 bases are a match to TRBD1. The CDR3 totals 14 residues. CDR1 is SGHVS, CDR2 FNYEAQ, per germline. With V trimmed by 5 bases and J by 2 bases, 2 bases remained unmatched. The CDR3 spells CASSPGGGNQPQHF. DNA of the CDR3: TGTGCCAGCAGCCCAGGGGGCGGCAATCAGCCCCAGCATTTT.

The chain links TRBV5-4 to TRBJ2-2; TRBD2 matches 8 bases. Trimming at V came to 4 bases and at J to 6 bases, leaving 8 bases not matched to a gene. This CDR3 is 15 amino acids long. Per germline, CDR1 SGHNT and CDR2 YYREEE (reference sequence). The CDR3 bases are TGTGCCAGCAGCGGACCGACTAGCGTATCCGGGGAGCTGTTTTTT. It specifies CASSGPTSVSGELFF.

The rearrangement joins TRBV5-5 to TRBJ1-1; D is unresolved. Between the trimmed V and J ends, which lost 0 bases and 1 base, there was a span of 10 bases. From germline, CDR1 is SGHKS and CDR2 YYEKEE (reference sequence). The CDR3 is made up of 15 amino acids. In nucleotides, the CDR3 is TGTGCCAGCAGCTTGGTTGATCTGCCGAACACTGAAGCTTTCTTT. Amino acids: CASSLVDLPNTEAFF.

This chain connects TRBV10-3 to TRBJ1-2, with D perhaps matching TRBD1 (5 bases). CDR1 ENHRY and CDR2 SYGVKD come from the germline V gene. Trimming took 7 bases from V and 0 from J, leaving 12 bases between them. CDR3 length: 14 amino acids. The CDR3 here is CAINDGRANYGYTF. The CDR3 DNA reads TGTGCCATCAATGACGGCAGGGCTAACTATGGCTACACCTTC.

Only a few counts were recorded for this clonotype. The chain carries TRBV7-9 and TRBJ2-7; 8 nucleotides line up with TRBD2. This CDR3 comprises 18 residues. V lost 3 bases to trimming and J lost 0 bases; unmatched junction nucleotides: 13. Germline V gene lookup returns CDR1 SEHNR and CDR2 FQNEAQ (reference sequence). CDR3 bases: TGTGCCAGCAGCTTGTTAGCGGGATCACCACGGGCCTCCTACGAGCAGTACTTC. Translating it yields CASSLLAGSPRASYEQYF. The whole variable domain, filled in from reference TRBV7-9 and TRBJ2-7, reads DTGVSQNPRHKITKRGQNVTFRCDPISEHNRLYWYRQTLGQGPEFLTYFQNEAQLEKSRLLSDRFSAERPKGSFSTLEIQRTEQGDSAMYLCASSLLAGSPRASYEQYFGPGTRLTVT.

The chain employs TRBV14 and TRBJ2-1; 11 bases are a match to TRBD2. Losses at the gene ends were 2 bases for V and 9 bases for J; bases not matched to a gene: 12. The germline gives CDR1 SGHDN, CDR2 FVKESK. This CDR3 contains 17 residues. DNA of the CDR3: TGTGCCAGCAGCCAATATACTAGCGGGAGTATTAGCGGTGAGCAGTTCTTC. Encoded protein: CASSQYTSGSISGEQFF.

CDR3 residues: CASGFSGEAAEQYF. CDR3 in DNA: TGTGCTAGTGGTTTTTCCGGGGAAGCGGCCGAGCAGTACTTC. This chain uses TRBV12-5 with TRBJ2-7; D might be TRBD2 (5 bases). CDR1 LGHNT and CDR2 FRNRAP come from the germline V gene. The CDR3 is 14 residues long. V was pared by 3 bases and J by 6 bases, with 15 bases between.

The chain is built from TRBV6-5 and TRBJ1-2, with a weak D call TRBD1 (6 bases). CDR1 is MNHEY and CDR2 is SVGAGI in the germline V gene. Trimming shortened V by 4 bases and J by 10 bases, and 25 bases separated the two germline ends. The CDR3 is 16 residues long. Here the CDR3 reads CASSLGPGHKPNIYTF. CDR3 bases: TGTGCCAGCAGTTTGGGTCCGGGACACAAACCGAATATCTACACCTTC.

V usage is TRBV20-1 and J usage is TRBJ2-7; 12 bases are a match to TRBD2. The V and J ends lost 5 bases and 4 bases, in that order; junction bases with no gene match: 6. The CDR3 has 14 residues. Germline CDR1 DFQATT, CDR2 SNEGSKA (reference sequence). The chain's CDR3 is CSAGVGLAGYEQYF. The DNA for the CDR3 is TGCAGTGCTGGAGTGGGACTAGCGGGTTACGAGCAGTACTTC.

The chain is built from TRBV4-1 and TRBJ1-4, with D perhaps TRBD1 (5 bases). V gave up 1 base and J gave up 8 bases, with 17 bases separating them. CDR1 is MGHRA, CDR2 YSYEKL, per germline. This CDR3 comprises 16 residues. CDR3 sequence (DNA): TGCGCCAGCAGCCAAGCGGGGGGGGGTTCTCCGGAAAAACTGTTTTTT. It encodes CASSQAGGGSPEKLFF.

This chain links TRBV30 with TRBJ1-1; possibly TRBD1 for D (5 bases). The CDR3 covers 14 residues. Looked up from germline, CDR1 is GTSNPN and CDR2 is SVGIG (reference sequence). The germline V and J ends were trimmed by 0 bases and 6 bases, with 14 bases remaining between them. The CDR3 protein is CAWSVREGPPEAFF. The CDR3 DNA is TGTGCCTGGAGTGTACGGGAGGGACCCCCTGAAGCTTTCTTT.

This clonotype was picked up a small number of times. The chain carries TRBV27 and TRBJ2-3; D is perhaps TRBD1 or TRBD2 (5 bases each). CDR3 length equals 13 residues. Trimming stripped 1 base from V and 4 bases from J, with 6 bases between. Germline V lookup: CDR1 MNHEY, CDR2 SMNVEV (reference sequence). In DNA form, the CDR3 reads TGTGCCAGCAGTTTATTGGGGGCAGATACGCAGTATTTT. Protein product: CASSLLGADTQYF.

The chain joins TRBV4-2 to TRBJ1-2, with D perhaps matching TRBD1 (6 bases). This CDR3 is built from 14 residues. Per germline, CDR1 LGHNA and CDR2 YNFKEQ. Deletions cut 2 bases from V and 3 bases from J, with 10 bases between. This CDR3 is CASSQLTGDYGYTF. CDR3 coding DNA: TGTGCCAGCAGCCAACTGACAGGAGACTATGGCTACACCTTC.

This chain's CDR3 is CASSPSRTSGNTIYF. DNA of the CDR3: TGTGCCAGCAGCCCAAGTAGGACCTCTGGAAACACCATATATTTT. V is TRBV28 and J is TRBJ1-3; D not certain. This CDR3 has 15 amino acids. The V and J ends lost 6 bases and 0 bases respectively, with 12 bases between them. CDR1 and CDR2 (germline): MDHEN, SYDVKM.

The chain recombines TRBV4-1 with TRBJ2-5; D unclear. Trimming removed 0 bases from V and 5 bases from J, with 13 bases in between. The CDR3 runs 15 residues. Germline assignment: CDR1 MGHRA and CDR2 YSYEKL. The CDR3 DNA reads as TGCGCCAGCAGCCAAGAAGGCTATCCCGAGGAGACCCAGTACTTC. As protein: CASSQEGYPEETQYF.

For the CDR3, the DNA is TGTGCCAGCACCGCAGGAGACAATGAGCAGTTCTTC. It is translated as CASTAGDNEQFF. The gene calls are TRBV6-5 and TRBJ2-1; D unresolved. CDR3 length: 12 amino acids. Trimming removed 7 bases at V and 5 bases at J, with 9 bases between. Germline assignment: CDR1 MNHEY and CDR2 SVGAGI.

This rearrangement joins TRBV14 to TRBJ1-2; 8 bases are shared with TRBD1. The CDR3 loop spans 16 amino acids. Trimming took 0 bases from V and 1 from J; bases not matched to a gene: 4. Looked up from germline, CDR1 is SGHDN and CDR2 is FVKESK. In nucleotides, the CDR3 is TGTGCCAGCAGCCAAGAATCCGGACAGGGTAACTATGGCTACACCTTC. It translates to CASSQESGQGNYGYTF.

The chain carries TRBV29-1 and TRBJ2-3, with D perhaps TRBD2 (5 bases). The CDR3 length is 14 residues. Deletions cut 4 bases from V and 0 bases from J, with 11 bases between. Germline V gives CDR1 SQVTM, CDR2 ANQGSEA. The CDR3 bases are TGCAGCGTTGTTGTGGGAGAAAGCACAGATACGCAGTATTTT. Its translation: CSVVVGESTDTQYF.

This clonotype has only one observation. The genes are TRBV14 and TRBJ2-5; D not resolved. V was clipped by 5 bases and J by 1 base, with 14 bases between them. CDR3 size: 15 residues. Germline-derived CDR1 and CDR2 are SGHDN and FVKESK. The CDR3 DNA sequence: TGTGCCAGCAGCACCTATCTAGGGCTCCAAGAGACCCAGTACTTC. This gives the protein CASSTYLGLQETQYF.

V is TRBV4-1 and J is TRBJ2-4; tentatively, D is TRBD2 (5 bases). This CDR3 is 14 amino acids long. V was pared by 4 bases and J by 4 bases, with 11 bases between. Germline CDR1 is MGHRA and CDR2 is YSYEKL. This chain's CDR3 is CASSPGREKNIQYF. CDR3 nucleotides: TGCGCCAGCAGCCCCGGACGGGAAAAAAACATTCAGTACTTC.

This sequence joins TRBV4-1 and TRBJ1-3; D uncertain. The CDR3 length is 13 residues. CDR1 is MGHRA and CDR2 is YSYEKL in the germline V gene. V was clipped by 0 bases and J by 2 bases, with 2 bases between them. The CDR3 DNA follows: TGCGCCAGCAGCCAAGACCCTGGAAACACCATATATTTT. Translation gives CASSQDPGNTIYF.

CDR3 region: CASSGLGDRRTQFPPSTEAFF. The CDR3 nucleotides are TGTGCCAGCAGCGGTTTAGGGGACAGGCGAACTCAATTTCCCCCGAGCACTGAAGCTTTCTTT. The chain couples TRBV2 to TRBJ1-1, with TRBD1 identical over 8 bases. J was trimmed by 4 bases and V by 6 bases; bases with no gene match: 28. In germline, CDR1 is SNHLY, CDR2 FYNNEI. The CDR3 sequence is 21 residues long.

This rearrangement joins TRBV19 to TRBJ1-2, with TRBD1 identical over 10 bases. The CDR3 consists of 15 residues. Germline V gene sequence: CDR1 LNHDA, CDR2 SQIVND (reference sequence). The junction had 6 bases not matched to a gene; V was cut back by 7 bases and J by 1 base. The DNA of the CDR3 is TGTGCCAGTATCGGGACAGGGGAAGATAACTATGGCTACACCTTC. Translation gives CASIGTGEDNYGYTF.

This chain connects TRBV5-1 to TRBJ1-2, with 8 bases matching TRBD1. This CDR3 has 13 amino acids. J lost 8 bases, V lost 0 bases, and 3 bases had no gene match. Germline CDR1 reads SGHRS; CDR2 reads YFSETQ. CDR3 residues: CASSLGGTGGYTF. As DNA, the CDR3 is TGCGCCAGCAGCTTGGGAGGGACAGGCGGCTACACCTTC.

This chain links TRBV15 with TRBJ2-7; D is tentatively TRBD1 or TRBD2 (5 bases each). V lost 0 bases to trimming and J lost 2 bases, with 11 bases between them. The CDR3 extends over 15 amino acids. Germline V gives CDR1 LNHNV, CDR2 YYDKDF (reference sequence). Here the CDR3 reads CATSRDKGRTYEQYF. CDR3 nucleotides: TGTGCCACCAGCAGAGATAAGGGACGGACCTACGAGCAGTACTTC. Filled out from reference TRBV15 and TRBJ2-7, the complete variable domain reads DAMVIQNPRYQVTQFGKPVTLSCSQTLNHNVMYWYQQKSSQAPKLLFHYYDKDFNNEADTPDNFQSRRPNTSFCFLDIRSPGLGDTAMYLCATSRDKGRTYEQYFGPGTRLTVT.

This clonotype has just one count. This chain connects TRBV7-9 to TRBJ1-1, with unresolved D. CDR1 and CDR2 (germline): SEHNR, FQNEAQ (reference sequence). With 8 bases removed from V and 1 base from J, the gap between germline ends came to 14 bases. This CDR3 is built from 14 residues. CDR3: CASAGRGPNTEAFF. The CDR3, as DNA: TGTGCCAGCGCCGGCCGAGGGCCGAACACTGAAGCTTTCTTT.

V usage is TRBV19 and J usage is TRBJ2-1; 8 bases fit TRBD1. The CDR3 spans 11 residues. Germline V lookup: CDR1 LNHDA, CDR2 SQIVND (reference sequence). V was pared by 5 bases and J by 14 bases, with 5 bases of the junction left unmatched. Here the CDR3 DNA reads TGTGCCAGTAGTCAAGGGACAGGCGAGTTCTTC. Translating gives CASSQGTGEFF.